The clone carrying this T cell receptor (beta chain) was detected a few times. The data stem from a study of blood T cells in healthy people across ages. A sample-barcoded 5' primer and a J-beta primer mix were used in a second PCR of about 7 to 12 cycles. Each CDR3 protein is one row after TCRdb ran MiXCR on the 5' RACE reads. The repertoire consists of around 990,000 distinct CDR3 sequences, with about 25% occurring once and the leading ten covering less than 0.75%. The V gene's germline CDR1 is MDHEN and CDR2 SYDVKM. The germline V and J ends were trimmed by 6 bases and 0 bases, with 15 bases remaining between them. The CDR3 extends over 15 amino acids. This sample was shared with a second study, whose subject was T cells of mothers and their children. From that second work: Sequencing got over 9 million TCR beta CDR3 reads from each mother and approximately 3 million from each child.

The sequence came from a girl aged 2-10 years in good health. The chain uses TRBV28 and TRBJ2-7; D is possibly TRBD2 (5 bases). The sequenced material came from blood. In nucleotides, the CDR3 is TGTGCCAGCAGCCCCCCGAGGGATTTCTCCTACGAGCAGTACTTC. Amino acid sequence: CASSPPRDFSYEQYF.